Below are 10 T cell receptor beta chains sequenced from a single sample in a study of Ad26.COV2.S vaccination and SARS-CoV-2 variants. Regarding treatment: some 20 received Ad26.COV2.S at low or high dose, single or two shots; roughly five received placebo; per-sample allocation not given. Collection of the samples took place on day 63 after the first injection of vaccine or placebo. Assay used: immunoSEQ multiplex PCR; TCRdb lists only in-frame clones, some missing. Of roughly 680,000 clones in the sample, around 89% are singletons; the top ten hold about 1.5%. Sequencing was performed on peripheral blood, taken in a trial of Ad26.COV2.S vaccine versus placebo. These TCRs come from a person aged 18 to 65 who received the Ad26.COV2.S COVID-19 vaccine or a placebo.

The DNA for the CDR3 is TGTGCCAGTAGTGCCTCAACCAATCAGCCCCAGCATTTT. This encodes CASSASTNQPQHF. The chain is built from TRBV19 and TRBJ1-5; D is ambiguous. V lost 5 bases, J lost 3 bases, and 8 bases lay in between. CDR3 size: 13 residues. From germline, CDR1 is LNHDA and CDR2 SQIVND (reference sequence).

The chain carries TRBV5-4 and TRBJ2-2, with 7 bases identical to TRBD1. V shed 4 bases and J 8 bases; nucleotides not matched to a gene: 2. The CDR3 consists of 12 residues. The germline V gene encodes CDR1 SGHNT and CDR2 YYREEE (reference sequence). CDR3 protein: CASSGRGGELFF. The CDR3 DNA is TGTGCCAGCAGCGGCAGGGGGGGGGAGCTGTTTTTT.

The V call is TRBV5-4, the J call TRBJ2-7; D might be TRBD2 (5 bases). The germline gives CDR1 SGHNT, CDR2 YYREEE (reference sequence). CDR3 length: 14 residues. The V and J ends lost 2 bases and 2 bases respectively, with 11 bases between them. CDR3 sequence reads: CASSLGERPYEQYF. Here the CDR3 DNA reads TGTGCCAGCAGCTTAGGCGAGCGGCCCTACGAGCAGTACTTC. The full variable domain, with the rest looked up from reference TRBV5-4 and TRBJ2-7, is ETGVTQSPTHLIKTRGQQVTLRCSSQSGHNTVSWYQQALGQGPQFIFQYYREEENGRGNFPPRFSGLQFPNYSSELNVNALELDDSALYLCASSLGERPYEQYFGPGTRLTVT.

V gene TRBV9 combines with J gene TRBJ1-3; a weak D match, TRBD1 (5 bases). The germline V gene encodes CDR1 SGDLS and CDR2 YYNGEE. V shed 0 bases and J shed 0 bases, with 13 bases lying between them. The CDR3 runs to 17 residues. The CDR3 is CASSVAQGRSSGNTIYF. For the CDR3, the DNA is TGTGCCAGCAGCGTAGCGCAGGGAAGGAGCTCTGGAAACACCATATATTTT. The entire variable domain, with the rest obtained from reference TRBV9 and TRBJ1-3, is as follows: DSGVTQTPKHLITATGQRVTLRCSPRSGDLSVYWYQQSLDQGLQFLIQYYNGEERAKGNILERFSAQQFPDLHSELNLSSLELGDSALYFCASSVAQGRSSGNTIYFGEGSWLTVV.

The chain's CDR3 is CASSTDRGAAYEQYF. CDR3 bases: TGTGCCAGCAGCACCGACAGGGGAGCGGCTTACGAGCAGTACTTC. This chain links TRBV7-2 with TRBJ2-7; TRBD1 matches at 8 bases. Unmatched junction bases numbered 10, after V lost 5 bases and J lost 4 bases. The CDR3 runs 15 residues. CDR1 and CDR2 from the germline V gene are SGHTA and FQGNSA.

This chain joins TRBV12-5 and TRBJ1-5; D gene uncertain. Germline V gene sequence: CDR1 LGHNT, CDR2 FRNRAP. This CDR3 has 12 amino acids. Trimming removed 6 bases from V and 3 bases from J, with 6 bases in between. The CDR3 nucleotides read TGTGCTAGTGGAAAATTCAATCAGCCCCAGCATTTT. Protein sequence: CASGKFNQPQHF.

The chain employs TRBV4-3 and TRBJ2-7; D call uncertain. V was cut by 0 bases and J by 0 bases, with 12 bases left in between. CDR3 length: 16 residues. Per the germline V gene, CDR1 is LGHNA and CDR2 is YSLEER. The CDR3 nucleotides are TGCGCCAGCAGCCAAGATGGGTGGGCGAGCTCCTACGAGCAGTACTTC. Translation gives CASSQDGWASSYEQYF.

V is TRBV30 and J is TRBJ2-3; D remains unclear. Germline values: CDR1 GTSNPN, CDR2 SVGIG (reference sequence). V dropped 0 bases and J dropped 0 bases, with 10 bases sitting between them. This CDR3 contains 15 residues. The CDR3 DNA reads as TGTGCCTGGAGTGTACTCGTCTCTAGCACAGATACGCAGTATTTT. It yields the protein CAWSVLVSSTDTQYF. The entire variable domain, with the rest obtained from reference TRBV30 and TRBJ2-3, is as follows: SQTIHQWPATLVQPVGSPLSLECTVEGTSNPNLYWYRQAAGRGLQLLFYSVGIGQISSEVPQNLSASRPQDRQFILSSKKLLLSDSGFYLCAWSVLVSSTDTQYFGPGTRLTVL.

The chain is built from TRBV7-2 and TRBJ2-3; 14 bases fit TRBD2. Germline-derived CDR1 and CDR2 are SGHTA and FQGNSA. CDR3 size: 16 residues. V shed 5 bases, J shed 7 bases, and the junction held 8 bases outside the gene matches. The CDR3 sequence: CASSTGTSGSRYTQYF. The CDR3 DNA follows: TGTGCCAGCAGCACCGGGACTAGCGGGAGTCGGTATACGCAGTATTTT.

Concerning this clone itself: Other DNA sequences in this sample translate to the same CDR3. The genes are TRBV12-3 or TRBV12-4 and TRBJ2-2; unclear D gene. The CDR3 contains 12 residues. The V and J ends lost 1 base and 6 bases respectively, with 3 bases between them. CDR3 amino acids: CASSLGAGELFF. DNA of the CDR3: TGTGCCAGCAGTTTAGGGGCCGGGGAGCTGTTTTTT.